The clone carrying this TCR beta chain has more than one count but fewer than ten. Its cognate antigen is unknown. TCRdb re-called the RACE reads through MiXCR, storing one row per CDR3 protein. The sample consists of 250,000 or so distinct CDR3 sequences, 7.7% of them appearing once. This specimen comes from a study of human T cells and chemical hapten exposure. About the research overall: Small discrepancies in pooled library volume mainly accounted for the varying TCR yields per sample.

Study-level results: Once DPC sensitization occurred, TCRs above 1 in 1000 frequency showed no change.

The CDR3 contains 20 residues. V lost 4 bases to trimming and J lost 2 bases; unmatched junction nucleotides: 18. CDR1 and CDR2 (germline): MGHRA, YSYEKL. The time point was: pre-sensitization, week 0. Treatment: therapeutic diphenylcyclopropenone sensitization with weekly scalp DPC. This TCR was recovered from a man between 18 and 29 years old with alopecia areata. Some clones in this sample may be carry-over from other donors' samples. This chain links TRBV4-1 with TRBJ2-5; 11 positions agree with TRBD2. Sequencing used whole blood, obtained in connection with sensitization to the hapten diphenylcyclopropenone (DPC). CDR3 coding DNA: TGCGCCAGCAGCCGATCCTTTCTAGCGGGGGGCCGAGGGCAGCAAGAGACCCAGTACTTC. Translating gives CASSRSFLAGGRGQQETQYF.